The 6 T cell receptor beta chains below come from one sample, sequenced in a study of T cells in Graves' hyperthyroidism and ophthalmopathy. Regions amplified from RNA transcripts were the TCR beta CDR3 regions. Using the HTBI primer set, a first-round RT-PCR was run on the TCR CDR3. Using its own MiXCR run on the multiplex PCR reads, TCRdb lists one record per CDR3 protein. The data show around 300,000 distinct CDR3 sequences, 13% to 15% seen once. The sample taken for sequencing was blood. These receptor sequences come from a woman aged 45-60 years with Graves' hyperthyroidism that later progressed to Graves' ophthalmopathy.

The gene calls are TRBV24-1 and TRBJ2-7; a weak D match, TRBD2 (6 bases). With 1 base removed from V and 5 bases from J, the gap between germline ends came to 20 bases. Germline V CDR1 and CDR2: KGHDR, SFDVKD. The CDR3 loop spans 17 amino acids. CDR3 residues: CATSDFGAGTQAHEQYF. The CDR3 nucleotides are TGTGCCACCAGTGATTTTGGGGCGGGGACCCAAGCCCACGAGCAGTACTTC.

This rearrangement joins TRBV3-1 to TRBJ1-3, with D uncertain. Trimming removed 4 bases at V and 2 bases at J, with 6 bases between. CDR3 size: 13 residues. Germline-derived CDR1 and CDR2 are LGHDT and YNNKEL (reference sequence). The CDR3 region is CASSPPTGNTIYF. CDR3 nucleotides: TGTGCCAGCAGCCCGCCGACTGGAAACACCATATATTTT.

This clonotype appeared a few times. CDR3 sequence: CASSPQPGGEKLFF. The CDR3 region has the DNA TGCGCCAGCAGCCCTCAACCGGGAGGGGAAAAACTGTTTTTT. J is TRBJ1-4 and V is TRBV4-1; D not resolved. The V gene lost 4 bases and the J gene lost 8 bases, with 14 bases spanning the gap. CDR1 MGHRA and CDR2 YSYEKL come from the germline V gene. The CDR3 extends over 14 amino acids.

Many counts were recorded for this clonotype. J is TRBJ1-5 and V is TRBV6-1, with 7 bases identical to TRBD1. Germline assignment: CDR1 MNHNS and CDR2 SASEGT. V lost 7 bases and J lost 0; bases outside the gene matches: 6. The CDR3 extends over 15 amino acids. The CDR3 nucleotides read TGTGCCAGCAAAGAAGACAGGGCTAGCAATCAGCCCCAGCATTTT. This encodes CASKEDRASNQPQHF.

This clonotype was seen at least ten times. The DNA for the CDR3 is TGTGCCTGGAGCTACGGGGAAAATTCACCCCTCCACTTT. It is translated as CAWSYGENSPLHF. The chain recombines TRBV30 with TRBJ1-6, with unresolved D. The CDR3 covers 13 residues. Germline V gives CDR1 GTSNPN, CDR2 SVGIG (reference sequence). V was pared by 3 bases and J by 7 bases, with 10 bases between.

This clonotype appeared many times. The CDR3 bases are TGTGCCAGCTCACGATTATTCGGAGACGGCTCTGGAAACACCATATATTTT. This encodes CASSRLFGDGSGNTIYF. The chain links TRBV18 to TRBJ1-3; no clear D. Germline assignment: CDR1 KGHSH and CDR2 LQKENI. CDR3 length: 17 amino acids. V dropped 4 bases and J dropped 0 bases, with 16 bases sitting between them.